Listed here is a single TCR beta chain. This specimen belongs to a study of blood T cell repertoires in COVID-19. Participants spanned ages roughly 18 to 90 years and resided in roughly 26 US areas. Membership in each cohort depended on participant-reported clinical history. Cohort 3 recovered donors had two negative PCRs, clearance, or symptom resolution. Germline CDR1 SGHTA, CDR2 FQGTGA. The trim removed 4 bases at V and 8 bases at J, leaving 8 bases unmatched. This CDR3 region has 15 residues. In the authors' workflow: Estimated nucleated cell counts came from reference gene primer amplification. Produced via immunoSEQ multiplex PCR; TCRdb's table is partial and in-frame only. V and J calls and clone size are given by that table; D and trimming were obtained from the DNA. The repertoire holds about 260,000 clones, roughly 82% seen once, with around 1.9% in the top ten.

The sample consisted of PBMCs or T cells enriched from blood (not recorded which). The receptor was isolated from a woman between 45 and 60 years old who had recovered from COVID-19. The chain couples TRBV7-3 to TRBJ1-6, with 7 bases matching TRBD1. The CDR3 DNA follows: TGTGCCAGCAGCTCACCACAGGGGACAGATTCACCCCTCCACTTT. It codes for CASSSPQGTDSPLHF.